This is a list of T cell receptor beta chains from one sample in a study of neurological immune-mediated disorders. Each CDR3 protein is one row after TCRdb ran MiXCR on the 5' RACE reads. The table has some 65,000 distinct CDR3 sequences, around 4% seen once; the top ten hold just over 2.5%. Sequenced: PBMCs. These receptors all stem from a man between 50 and 59 years old with multiple sclerosis. The CDR3 runs from the conserved cysteine through the conserved F or W. The order of the fields is CDR3 protein, CDR3 DNA, V gene, J gene, D gene, clone size. A D gene is named only where the DNA matches it firmly. The size field is filled for only some rows; it gives once, few, many or a size class.

CASSQDAGRYSGYTF,TGTGCCAGCAGCCAAGACGCAGGGAGGTACAGCGGCTACACCTTC,TRBV4-2,TRBJ1-2,NA,many
CASRTGTGYNEQFF,TGTGCCAGCAGAACCGGGACAGGTTACAATGAGCAGTTCTTC,TRBV6-5,TRBJ2-1,TRBD1,NA
CSVAAGTGNTEAFF,TGCAGCGTGGCAGCCGGGACAGGGAACACTGAAGCTTTCTTT,TRBV29-1,TRBJ1-1,TRBD1,NA
CSARLGAKGTQYF,TGCAGTGCAAGACTAGGGGCAAAGGGCACGCAGTATTTT,TRBV20-1,TRBJ2-3,NA,many
CASRSGTVNQPQHF,TGTGCCAGTAGATCTGGGACGGTCAATCAGCCCCAGCATTTT,TRBV19,TRBJ1-5,NA,few
CASKERGGANTGELFF,TGTGCCAGCAAGGAGAGAGGGGGCGCGAACACCGGGGAACTGTTTTTT,TRBV6-2/TRBV6-3,TRBJ2-2,TRBD1,NA
CASDKQGNQPQHF,TGTGCCAGCGACAAACAGGGAAATCAGCCCCAGCATTTT,TRBV7-8,TRBJ1-5,NA,many
CASSPQGSNQPQHF,TGTGCCAGCAGCCCACAGGGTAGCAATCAGCCCCAGCATTTT,TRBV7-2,TRBJ1-5,NA,many
CSATRIPGETFNTEAFF,TGCAGTGCTACACGAATTCCAGGGGAAACCTTTAACACTGAAGCTTTCTTT,TRBV20-1,TRBJ1-1,NA,many
CAISESGGLAGRTDTQYF,TGTGCCATCAGTGAGTCCGGGGGACTAGCGGGGCGCACAGATACGCAGTATTTT,TRBV10-3,TRBJ2-3,TRBD2,many
CSAGSGGGVETQYF,TGCAGTGCTGGGTCGGGTGGAGGAGTAGAGACCCAGTACTTC,TRBV20-1,TRBJ2-5,NA,medium-sized
CASSRLTSGDSSDTQYF,TGCGCCAGCAGCCGGCTTACTAGCGGGGATTCCTCAGATACGCAGTATTTT,TRBV5-1,TRBJ2-3,TRBD2,many
CASSFGNQPQHF,TGTGCCAGCAGTTTTGGGAATCAGCCCCAGCATTTT,TRBV28,TRBJ1-5,NA,many
CASSLTGKETQYF,TGCGCCAGCAGCTTGACAGGGAAGGAGACCCAGTACTTC,TRBV5-1,TRBJ2-5,NA,many
CASSQDLGIRINEQFF,TGTGCCAGCAGCCAAGATTTGGGGATCCGAATCAATGAGCAGTTCTTC,TRBV14,TRBJ2-1,NA,many
CASSLEGRTLDTQYF,TGTGCCAGCAGTTTAGAAGGACGTACTTTGGATACGCAGTATTTT,TRBV28,TRBJ2-3,NA,many
CASGRTRALNTGELFF,TGTGCCAGCGGCCGGACAAGGGCACTGAACACCGGGGAGCTGTTTTTT,TRBV9,TRBJ2-2,NA,many
CASSRGTDYGYTF,TGCGCCAGCAGCAGGGGGACAGACTATGGCTACACCTTC,TRBV5-1,TRBJ1-2,TRBD1,many
CATSRAGSGANVLTF,TGTGCCACCAGCAGAGCAGGATCTGGGGCCAACGTCCTGACTTTC,TRBV15,TRBJ2-6,NA,many
CSAADGTNYGYTF,TGCAGCGCCGCGGACGGTACTAACTATGGCTACACCTTC,TRBV29-1,TRBJ1-2,NA,many
CASSLGGRGGTDTQYF,TGTGCCAGCAGTTTAGGGGGGCGCGGGGGAACAGATACGCAGTATTTT,TRBV12-3/TRBV12-4,TRBJ2-3,NA,NA
CASSHILDTQYF,TGCGCCAGCAGCCATATCCTAGATACGCAGTATTTT,TRBV4-1,TRBJ2-3,NA,many
CASSQDVSGARGYTF,TGCGCCAGCAGCCAAGATGTTTCGGGGGCGCGGGGCTACACCTTC,TRBV4-3,TRBJ1-2,NA,many
CASSLLKTGVDYGYTF,TGTGCCAGCAGTTTATTGAAGACAGGGGTGGACTATGGCTACACCTTC,TRBV28,TRBJ1-2,TRBD1,many
CASSARGTAYGYTF,TGTGCCAGCAGCGCCAGGGGAACCGCCTATGGCTACACCTTC,TRBV9,TRBJ1-2,NA,medium-sized
CASSEGSVETQYF,TGTGCCAGCAGCGAGGGGTCGGTAGAGACCCAGTACTTC,TRBV12-3/TRBV12-4,TRBJ2-5,NA,many
CASSPGLRLVNTEAFF,TGTGCCAGCAGTCCTGGGCTCCGGTTGGTGAACACTGAAGCTTTCTTT,TRBV28,TRBJ1-1,NA,many
CASSHPGRQETQYF,TGTGCCAGCAGCCATCCGGGCCGACAAGAGACCCAGTACTTC,TRBV3-1,TRBJ2-5,NA,many
CASKRQNTEAFF,TGTGCCAGCAAGCGACAGAACACTGAAGCTTTCTTT,TRBV6-1,TRBJ1-1,NA,many
CASSLPETGTSGGRNIQYF,TGCGCCAGCAGCTTGCCCGAAACCGGGACTAGCGGGGGGCGAAACATTCAGTACTTC,TRBV5-1,TRBJ2-4,TRBD2,many
CSARKYGETQYF,TGCAGTGCTAGAAAGTATGGGGAGACCCAGTACTTC,TRBV20-1,TRBJ2-5,NA,many
CASSEVFSNQPQHF,TGTGCCAGCAGTGAAGTGTTTAGCAATCAGCCCCAGCATTTT,TRBV6-1,TRBJ1-5,NA,many
CASSLDGQSNQPQHF,TGCGCCAGCAGCCTGGACGGACAGAGCAATCAGCCCCAGCATTTT,TRBV5-1,TRBJ1-5,NA,many
CASSLPGTGNSNEQFF,TGTGCCAGCAGCTTACCCGGGACAGGGAATTCCAATGAGCAGTTCTTC,TRBV5-5,TRBJ2-1,TRBD1,few
CSARVGGSNQPQNF,TGCAGTGCCCGAGTCGGGGGTAGCAATCAGCCCCAGAATTTT,TRBV20-1,TRBJ1-5,NA,few
CASSLYSNQPQNF,TGCGCCAGCAGCTTGTATAGCAATCAGCCCCAGAATTTT,TRBV5-1,TRBJ1-5,NA,NA
CASRGGQVGVNTEAFF,TGCGCCAGCAGAGGAGGGCAGGTTGGGGTGAACACTGAAGCTTTCTTT,TRBV5-1,TRBJ1-1,NA,many
CASSPAGGPVNEQFF,TGTGCCAGCAGCCCAGCGGGGGGGCCTGTGAATGAGCAGTTCTTC,TRBV12-3/TRBV12-4,TRBJ2-1,TRBD2,many
CASSLMGGANTEAFF,TGTGCCAGCAGCTTAATGGGGGGGGCGAACACTGAAGCTTTCTTT,TRBV7-6,TRBJ1-1,NA,many
CASSYGLSTDTQYF,TGTGCCAGCAGTTACGGGCTCAGCACAGATACGCAGTATTTT,TRBV6-5,TRBJ2-3,NA,many
CASSSWTGGSYEQYF,TGTGCCAGCAGCTCGTGGACAGGGGGTAGCTACGAGCAGTACTTC,TRBV13,TRBJ2-7,TRBD1,many